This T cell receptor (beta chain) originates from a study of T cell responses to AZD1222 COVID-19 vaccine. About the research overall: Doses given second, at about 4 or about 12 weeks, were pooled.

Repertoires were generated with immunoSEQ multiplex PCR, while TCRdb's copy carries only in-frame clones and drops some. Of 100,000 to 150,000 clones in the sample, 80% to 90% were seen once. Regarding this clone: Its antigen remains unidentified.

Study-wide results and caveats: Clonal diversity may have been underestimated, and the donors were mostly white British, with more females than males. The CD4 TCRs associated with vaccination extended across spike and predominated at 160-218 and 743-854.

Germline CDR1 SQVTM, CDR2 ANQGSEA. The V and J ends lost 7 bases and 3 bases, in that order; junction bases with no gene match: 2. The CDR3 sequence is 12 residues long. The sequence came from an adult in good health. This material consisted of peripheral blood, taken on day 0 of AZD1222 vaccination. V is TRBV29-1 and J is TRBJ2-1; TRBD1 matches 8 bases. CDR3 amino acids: CSAGTGYNEQFF. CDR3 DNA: TGCAGCGCCGGGACAGGCTACAATGAGCAGTTCTTC.